The 25 T cell receptor beta chains given below trace back to one sample, sequenced in a study of patients and donors after allogeneic stem cell transplantation. MiXCR, applied by TCRdb to the RT-PCR reads, yields one record per CDR3 protein. The sample holds about 24,000 distinct CDR3 sequences, roughly 43% seen once. Sequencing used blood, either unsorted or a sorted T cell fraction (not recorded which). The receptors derive from a human donor who was either an allogeneic HSCT recipient or a stem cell or donor lymphocyte infusion donor (not recorded which). It is not recorded whose cells these are; they may come from a transplant donor.

This clonotype was counted once. The chain links TRBV6-1 to TRBJ1-5, with TRBD1 matching 7 bases. Trimming removed 6 bases from V and 0 bases from J; junction bases left unmatched: 2. Germline values: CDR1 MNHNS, CDR2 SASEGT. This CDR3 comprises 14 residues. The CDR3 coding sequence is TGTGCCAGCAGCGGACAGGCTAGCAATCAGCCCCAGCATTTT. This sequence encodes CASSGQASNQPQHF.

This chain links TRBV7-6 with TRBJ1-1, with a weak D call TRBD1 (5 bases). The CDR3 is 16 amino acids. V dropped 5 bases and J dropped 3 bases, with 19 bases sitting between them. In germline, CDR1 is SGHVS, CDR2 FNYEAQ. Here the CDR3 DNA reads TGTGCCAGCAGCCCCATACTCGGGGGGAGATACACTGAAGCTTTCTTT. Encoded protein: CASSPILGGRYTEAFF.

This clonotype was picked up a small number of times. This chain uses TRBV12-3 or TRBV12-4 with TRBJ2-7; D gene ambiguous. V lost 3 bases and J lost 1, with 1 base in between. The CDR3 spans 11 residues. The CDR3 here is CASSFSYEQYF. The CDR3 DNA follows: TGTGCCAGCAGTTTTTCCTACGAGCAGTACTTC.

The CDR3 coding sequence is TGCAGCGTCGCTCGGGACAGGGGATTCAATCAGCCCCAGCATTTT. Translated, it gives CSVARDRGFNQPQHF. The genes are TRBV29-1 and TRBJ1-5; 10 bases fit TRBD1. Germline trimming cut 6 bases from V and 3 bases from J; bases unmatched to any gene: 8. Per germline, CDR1 SQVTM and CDR2 ANQGSEA. The CDR3 loop spans 15 amino acids.

This clonotype occurred a few times. This sequence joins TRBV7-9 and TRBJ1-3; D ambiguous. The CDR3 has 18 residues. From germline, CDR1 is SEHNR and CDR2 FQNEAQ (reference sequence). Trimming removed 7 bases from V and 6 bases from J, with 28 bases in between. The CDR3 DNA reads TGTGCCAGCAACCGTAAAATCCCGCTCCTCCGCTTTGAAAACACCATATATTTT. Its protein is CASNRKIPLLRFENTIYF.

The CDR3 here is CASTQGVLFGNTIYF. In DNA, the CDR3 is TGTGCCAGCACCCAGGGGGTCCTTTTCGGAAACACCATATATTTT. The J gene is TRBJ1-3, the V gene TRBV7-9, with 7 bases matching TRBD1. Germline V gives CDR1 SEHNR, CDR2 FQNEAQ (reference sequence). The CDR3 length is 15 residues. The J segment lost 4 bases and the V segment lost 7 bases, leaving 10 bases of the junction unmatched.

This clonotype was seen a handful of times. The chain combines TRBV20-1 with TRBJ1-2; D is ambiguous. The CDR3 has 14 residues. V lost 3 bases, J lost 4 bases, and 15 bases lay in between. From germline, CDR1 is DFQATT and CDR2 SNEGSKA (reference sequence). CDR3 sequence: CSASSLQRSYGYTF. The CDR3 DNA follows: TGCAGTGCTAGTAGCCTCCAGCGGTCCTATGGCTACACCTTC.

The chain couples TRBV12-3 or TRBV12-4 to TRBJ2-2; 9 bases fit TRBD1. The CDR3 has 16 amino acids. Unmatched junction bases numbered 5, after V lost 6 bases and J lost 0 bases. The CDR3 nucleotides read TGTGCCAGCAGACCTCGGGACAGGGCGAACACCGGGGAGCTGTTTTTT. Protein sequence: CASRPRDRANTGELFF.

The chain carries TRBV6-5 and TRBJ1-1; D is undetermined. V gave up 5 bases and J gave up 8 bases, with 15 bases separating them. The germline V gene has CDR1 MNHEY and CDR2 SVGAGI. The CDR3 runs 13 residues. CDR3 in amino acids: CASSNLHRKEAFF. The DNA for the CDR3 is TGTGCCAGCAGTAATCTTCACCGGAAGGAAGCTTTCTTT.

The chain couples TRBV7-6 to TRBJ2-3; tentatively, D is TRBD2 (5 bases). The CDR3 totals 16 residues. V was clipped by 1 base and J by 3 bases, with 14 bases between them. The V gene's germline CDR1 is SGHVS and CDR2 FNYEAQ. The CDR3: CASSLVNWWETDTQYF. The CDR3 DNA sequence: TGTGCCAGCAGCTTAGTGAACTGGTGGGAGACAGATACGCAGTATTTT.

This clonotype was seen only a few times. The J gene is TRBJ1-5, the V gene TRBV12-3 or TRBV12-4; a possible D gene is TRBD1 (5 bases). Trimming shortened V by 2 bases and J by 0 bases, and 11 bases separated the two germline ends. CDR3 length: 16 residues. CDR3 DNA: TGTGCCAGCAGTTTAAGTTCAGGACATAGCAATCAGCCCCAGCATTTT. Protein sequence: CASSLSSGHSNQPQHF.

The chain has TRBV27 and TRBJ1-1; D is perhaps TRBD1 (6 bases). Germline V gene sequence: CDR1 MNHEY, CDR2 SMNVEV (reference sequence). The V end was cut by 2 bases, the J end by 1 base, with 14 bases between. The CDR3 extends over 16 amino acids. The CDR3 nucleotides read TGTGCCAGCAGTTTACTTGGACAGAGGGGGAACACTGAAGCTTTCTTT. It encodes CASSLLGQRGNTEAFF.

This rearrangement joins TRBV6-6 to TRBJ2-7; 9 positions match TRBD1. This CDR3 is 15 amino acids long. With V trimmed by 5 bases and J by 4 bases, 9 bases remained unmatched. Germline CDR1 and CDR2: MNHNY and SVGAGI (reference sequence). The CDR3 reads CASSLGGTGWYEQYF. The CDR3 nucleotides are TGTGCCAGCAGTCTCGGCGGGACAGGGTGGTACGAGCAGTACTTC.

The chain links TRBV3-1 to TRBJ1-5; TRBD1 agrees at 7 bases. The length of the CDR3 is 16 residues. Germline V gene sequence: CDR1 LGHDT, CDR2 YNNKEL (reference sequence). J gave up 0 bases and V 1 base, and 3 bases lay outside the gene matches. Here the CDR3 reads CASSQGQGYSNQPQHF. Written as DNA, the CDR3 is TGTGCCAGCAGCCAAGGACAGGGATATAGCAATCAGCCCCAGCATTTT. Full variable domain (remainder filled in from reference TRBV3-1 and TRBJ1-5): DTAVSQTPKYLVTQMGNDKSIKCEQNLGHDTMYWYKQDSKKFLKIMFSYNNKELIINETVPNRFSPKSPDKAHLNLHINSLELGDSAVYFCASSQGQGYSNQPQHFGDGTRLSIL.

This clonotype was counted only a few times. The chain links TRBV20-1 to TRBJ1-2; TRBD1 matches 8 bases. The junction had 8 bases not matched to a gene; V was cut back by 6 bases and J by 2 bases. This CDR3 spans 14 amino acids. Germline values: CDR1 DFQATT, CDR2 SNEGSKA (reference sequence). The CDR3 loop is CSATGTGENYGYTF. The CDR3 bases are TGCAGTGCGACAGGGACAGGTGAAAACTATGGCTACACCTTC.

The chain is built from TRBV5-6 and TRBJ1-5; 7 bases align to TRBD1. Losses at the gene ends were 4 bases for V and 7 bases for J; bases not matched to a gene: 14. The CDR3 loop spans 16 amino acids. Germline CDR1 SGHDT, CDR2 YYEEEE. The CDR3 region has the DNA TGTGCCAGCAGCCGATACGGGACAGTTAAACCCCAGCCCCAGCATTTT. It codes for CASSRYGTVKPQPQHF.

There are a few counts of this clonotype. This sequence joins TRBV18 and TRBJ2-2; D is uncertain. This CDR3 has 16 residues. Germline V lookup: CDR1 KGHSH, CDR2 LQKENI. Between the trimmed V and J ends, which lost 6 bases and 0 bases, there was a span of 14 bases. For the CDR3, the DNA is TGTGCCAGCTCGCCCCTTCAGACCTCGAACACCGGGGAGCTGTTTTTT. It codes for CASSPLQTSNTGELFF.

This clonotype was detected once. The chain links TRBV27 to TRBJ2-7; D is undetermined. Germline lookup yields CDR1 MNHEY and CDR2 SMNVEV (reference sequence). The CDR3 extends over 15 amino acids. V was clipped by 5 bases and J by 2 bases, with 16 bases between them. Here the CDR3 reads CASSPKERPTYEQYF. DNA of the CDR3: TGTGCCAGCAGTCCCAAGGAAAGGCCGACCTACGAGCAGTACTTC.

The chain has TRBV12-3 or TRBV12-4 and TRBJ2-2; 8 positions match TRBD1. This CDR3 is 15 amino acids long. With 7 bases clipped from V and 7 bases from J, the junction kept 11 bases outside the gene matches. This chain's CDR3 is CASIHRGRVGGELFF. In nucleotides, the CDR3 is TGTGCCAGCATTCACAGGGGGAGAGTAGGCGGGGAGCTGTTTTTT.

This chain links TRBV11-2 with TRBJ1-2; D is perhaps TRBD1 (6 bases). Germline CDR1 is SGHAT and CDR2 is FQNNGV. This CDR3 is 14 amino acids long. Trimming pared 2 bases from V and 6 bases from J, leaving 13 bases between. The CDR3 here is CASSLSRGLDGYTF. The CDR3 DNA follows: TGTGCCAGCAGCTTAAGTAGGGGGTTGGATGGCTACACCTTC.

The sample holds a few counts of this clonotype. The rearrangement links TRBV27 to TRBJ1-4; D is perhaps TRBD1 (5 bases). Germline lookup yields CDR1 MNHEY and CDR2 SMNVEV (reference sequence). CDR3 length: 15 amino acids. Trimming took off 1 base at V and 2 bases at J, with 8 bases between the two ends. The DNA of the CDR3 is TGTGCCAGCAGTTTATGGGGGGGGACTAATGAAAAACTGTTTTTT. Translating it yields CASSLWGGTNEKLFF.

This chain joins TRBV27 and TRBJ2-7; a weak D match, TRBD1 (6 bases). The CDR3 runs to 13 residues. V lost 7 bases, J lost 6 bases, and 16 bases lay in between. Germline V gene sequence: CDR1 MNHEY, CDR2 SMNVEV (reference sequence). This chain's CDR3 is CASNFPDRPEQYF. CDR3 nucleotides: TGTGCCAGCAATTTTCCCGACAGGCCCGAGCAGTACTTC.

This clonotype was observed a single time. The gene calls are TRBV5-1 and TRBJ2-3; no reliable D call. The CDR3 extends over 13 amino acids. Trimming removed 0 bases at V and 6 bases at J, with 8 bases between. In germline, CDR1 is SGHRS, CDR2 YFSETQ. The CDR3 is CASSLERQDTQYF. Here the CDR3 DNA reads TGCGCCAGCAGCTTGGAACGGCAGGATACGCAGTATTTT.

This clonotype came up a few times. The chain couples TRBV3-1 to TRBJ1-2; TRBD1 might be the D (6 bases). The ends were cut back, 4 bases at V and 5 bases at J, with 14 bases in the middle. CDR1 LGHDT and CDR2 YNNKEL come from the germline V gene (reference sequence). The CDR3 totals 14 residues. The CDR3 sequence: CASSPFGQSYGYTF. CDR3 coding DNA: TGTGCCAGCAGCCCCTTCGGACAGAGTTATGGCTACACCTTC.

The chain recombines TRBV28 with TRBJ2-2; D possibly uses TRBD1 or TRBD2 (5 bases each). The CDR3 has 16 amino acids. V gave up 6 bases and J gave up 7 bases, with 21 bases separating them. Germline V gene lookup returns CDR1 MDHEN and CDR2 SYDVKM. The CDR3 here is CASSHLGGPGFGELFF. CDR3 DNA sequence: TGTGCCAGCAGCCATCTTGGGGGACCGGGGTTCGGGGAGCTGTTTTTT. Using reference TRBV28 and TRBJ2-2 for the parts outside the CDR3, the full variable domain is DVKVTQSSRYLVKRTGEKVFLECVQDMDHENMFWYRQDPGLGLRLIYFSYDVKMKEKGDIPEGYSVSREKKERFSLILESASTNQTSMYLCASSHLGGPGFGELFFGEGSRLTVL.